These 13 T cell receptor beta chains were sequenced from one sample in a study of T cells in Graves' hyperthyroidism and ophthalmopathy. RNA transcripts were the template for amplifying TCR beta CDR3 regions. A first-round RT-PCR of the TCR CDR3 used the HTBI primer set. Each CDR3 protein gets one entry after TCRdb re-called the multiplex PCR reads with MiXCR. The sample shows approximately 380,000 distinct CDR3 sequences, about 19% of them seen only once. Sequenced input: blood. Receptors originate from a woman under 30 with Graves' hyperthyroidism.

This clonotype was seen repeatedly, ten times or more. This rearrangement joins TRBV12-3 or TRBV12-4 to TRBJ2-7; D is possibly TRBD1 (6 bases). The CDR3 runs 17 residues. Trimming left V 6 bases short and J 3 bases short, with 24 bases between. CDR3 in amino acids: CASRASSLGDILYEQYF. The CDR3 nucleotides are TGTGCCAGCAGGGCTAGCTCGTTGGGGGACATTCTCTACGAGCAGTACTTC.

This clonotype was counted at least ten times. For the CDR3, the DNA is TGCGCCAGCAGCGTAGACGGCACCTACGAGCAGTACTTC. The encoded protein is CASSVDGTYEQYF. V gene TRBV5-1 combines with J gene TRBJ2-7; D is undetermined. Germline V CDR1 and CDR2: SGHRS, YFSETQ. Trimming took 4 bases from V and 2 from J, leaving 10 bases between them. The CDR3 spans 13 residues.

This clonotype was detected many times. In DNA form, the CDR3 reads TGTGCCAGCAGCGGAGGGGTTGGGGAGACCCAGTACTTC. Translation: CASSGGVGETQYF. This chain links TRBV2 with TRBJ2-5, with a tentative D call TRBD2 (6 bases). Trimming shortened V by 6 bases and J by 5 bases, and 13 bases separated the two germline ends. This CDR3 spans 13 amino acids. In germline, CDR1 is SNHLY, CDR2 FYNNEI. The entire variable domain, with the rest obtained from reference TRBV2 and TRBJ2-5, is as follows: EPEVTQTPSHQVTQMGQEVILRCVPISNHLYFYWYRQILGQKVEFLVSFYNNEISEKSEIFDDQFSVERPDGSNFTLKIRSTKLEDSAMYFCASSGGVGETQYFGPGTRLLVL.

In its sample, this clonotype was seen many times. The rearrangement joins TRBV12-3 or TRBV12-4 to TRBJ1-5; no firm D call. Trimming removed 6 bases at V and 4 bases at J, with 10 bases between. The CDR3 loop spans 13 amino acids. DNA of the CDR3: TGTGCCAGCAGGGCAGAATTAAATCAGCCCCAGCATTTT. It translates to CASRAELNQPQHF.

This clonotype was picked up many times. The chain carries TRBV12-3 or TRBV12-4 and TRBJ2-4, with D perhaps TRBD1 (6 bases). The CDR3 has 13 amino acids. The ends were cut back, 4 bases at V and 5 bases at J, with 9 bases in the middle. The CDR3 here is CASSSDSENIQYF. CDR3 DNA: TGTGCCAGCAGTTCGGACAGTGAAAACATTCAGTACTTC.

Many counts were recorded for this clonotype. Written as DNA, the CDR3 is TGTGCCAGCAGTGTTACAGGGGTCGACGAGCAGTACTTC. Translated: CASSVTGVDEQYF. This rearrangement joins TRBV28 to TRBJ2-7; 7 positions agree with TRBD1. The germline CDR1 and CDR2 sequences are MDHEN and SYDVKM. J gave up 5 bases and V 5 bases, and 6 bases lay outside the gene matches. This CDR3 is 13 amino acids long.

This clonotype was seen at least ten times. The J gene is TRBJ2-7, the V gene TRBV12-3 or TRBV12-4, with D perhaps TRBD2 (5 bases). V lost 0 bases to trimming and J lost 0 bases, with 9 bases between them. This CDR3 contains 15 residues. CDR3 protein: CASSLAAGLSYEQYF. The CDR3 nucleotides read TGTGCCAGCAGTTTAGCGGCAGGACTCTCCTACGAGCAGTACTTC.

This clonotype has at least ten counts. The V gene is TRBV9, the J gene TRBJ2-5; 9 nucleotides align to TRBD1. The V and J ends lost 0 bases and 5 bases, in that order; junction bases with no gene match: 5. The V gene's germline CDR1 is SGDLS and CDR2 YYNGEE. The CDR3 covers 15 residues. As DNA, the CDR3 is TGTGCCAGCAGCGTAGCTACGACAGGGGGGGAGACCCAGTACTTC. Protein: CASSVATTGGETQYF. Looking up the rest from reference TRBV9 and TRBJ2-5 gives the full variable domain: DSGVTQTPKHLITATGQRVTLRCSPRSGDLSVYWYQQSLDQGLQFLIQYYNGEERAKGNILERFSAQQFPDLHSELNLSSLELGDSALYFCASSVATTGGETQYFGPGTRLLVL.

This sequence joins TRBV6-2 or TRBV6-3 and TRBJ2-6; D not resolved. V lost 10 bases and J lost 0, with 13 bases in between. CDR1 is MNHEY and CDR2 is SVGEGT in the germline V gene. This CDR3 has 15 amino acids. CDR3 in DNA: TGTGCCATTACGGACCGGAACTCTGGGGCCAACGTCCTGACTTTC. This encodes CAITDRNSGANVLTF.

This clonotype was counted at least ten times. CDR3 sequence (DNA): TGTGCCAGCAGCTTCACCGGACCGCAGACCCAGTACTTC. As protein: CASSFTGPQTQYF. The gene calls are TRBV11-2 and TRBJ2-5; D remains unclear. In germline, CDR1 is SGHAT, CDR2 FQNNGV. The CDR3 is 13 amino acids. V was pared by 3 bases and J by 6 bases, with 11 bases between.

At least ten counts were recorded for this clonotype. The chain combines TRBV4-1 with TRBJ2-7, with D perhaps matching TRBD1 or TRBD2 (7 bases each). V was shortened by 3 bases and J by 0 bases, with 18 bases between the two germline ends. There are 17 residues in the CDR3. The germline gives CDR1 MGHRA, CDR2 YSYEKL. The CDR3 DNA sequence: TGCGCCAGCAGCCATTTAGGGGGCGGGGGCAGCTCCTACGAGCAGTACTTC. This encodes CASSHLGGGGSSYEQYF.

The J gene is TRBJ1-6, the V gene TRBV7-6, with 7 positions matching TRBD1. J lost 10 bases, V lost 5 bases, and 8 bases had no gene match. This CDR3 spans 14 amino acids. CDR1 is SGHVS and CDR2 is FNYEAQ in the germline V gene. The CDR3 loop is CASSPEGAGSPLHF. The CDR3 DNA reads as TGTGCCAGCAGCCCAGAGGGGGCCGGATCACCCCTCCACTTT.

This clonotype was detected ten times or more. This chain joins TRBV12-3 or TRBV12-4 and TRBJ1-1; D may be TRBD1 (6 bases). V was pared by 11 bases and J by 1 base, with 17 bases between. The CDR3 length is 14 residues. CDR3 nucleotide sequence: TGTGCCGGGGGGGGCTCTAAGCCGAACACTGAAGCTTTCTTT. This encodes CAGGGSKPNTEAFF.